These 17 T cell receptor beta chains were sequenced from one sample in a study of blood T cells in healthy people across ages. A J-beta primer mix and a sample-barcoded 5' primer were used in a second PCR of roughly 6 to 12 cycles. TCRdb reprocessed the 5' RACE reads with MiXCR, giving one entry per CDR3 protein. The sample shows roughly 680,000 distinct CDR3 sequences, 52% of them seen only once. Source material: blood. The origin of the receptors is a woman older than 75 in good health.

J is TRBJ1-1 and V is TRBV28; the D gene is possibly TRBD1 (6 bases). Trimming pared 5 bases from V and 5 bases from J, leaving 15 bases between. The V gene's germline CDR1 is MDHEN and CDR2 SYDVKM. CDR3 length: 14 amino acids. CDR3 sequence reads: CASSVLQGMTEAFF. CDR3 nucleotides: TGTGCCAGCAGTGTACTACAGGGTATGACTGAAGCTTTCTTT.

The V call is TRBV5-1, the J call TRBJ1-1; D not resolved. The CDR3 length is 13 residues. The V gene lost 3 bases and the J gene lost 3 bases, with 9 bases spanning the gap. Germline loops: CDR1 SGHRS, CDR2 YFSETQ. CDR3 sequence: CASSYPKDTEAFF. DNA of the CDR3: TGCGCCAGCAGCTACCCAAAGGACACTGAAGCTTTCTTT.

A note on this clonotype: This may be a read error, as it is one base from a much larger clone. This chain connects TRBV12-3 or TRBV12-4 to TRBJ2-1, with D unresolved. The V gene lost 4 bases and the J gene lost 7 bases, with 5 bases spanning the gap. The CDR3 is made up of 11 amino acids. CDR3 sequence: CASSCQNEQFF. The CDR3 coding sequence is TGTGCCAGCAGTTGCCAAAATGAGCAGTTCTTC.

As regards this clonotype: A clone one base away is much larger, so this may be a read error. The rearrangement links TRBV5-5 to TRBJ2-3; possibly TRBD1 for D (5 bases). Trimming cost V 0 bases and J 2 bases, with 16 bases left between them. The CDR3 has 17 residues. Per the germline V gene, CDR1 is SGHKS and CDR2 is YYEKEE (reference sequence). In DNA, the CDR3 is TGTGCCAGCAGCTTGGATCCCACAAGGGGATTCACAGATACGCAGTATTTT. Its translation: CASSLDPTRGFTDTQYF.

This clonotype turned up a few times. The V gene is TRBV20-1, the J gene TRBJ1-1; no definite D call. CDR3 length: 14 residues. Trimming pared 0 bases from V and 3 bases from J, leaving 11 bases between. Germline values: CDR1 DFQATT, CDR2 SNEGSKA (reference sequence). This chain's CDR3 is CSARDLIGHTEAFF. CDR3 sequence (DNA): TGCAGTGCTAGAGATCTTATAGGTCACACTGAAGCTTTCTTT.

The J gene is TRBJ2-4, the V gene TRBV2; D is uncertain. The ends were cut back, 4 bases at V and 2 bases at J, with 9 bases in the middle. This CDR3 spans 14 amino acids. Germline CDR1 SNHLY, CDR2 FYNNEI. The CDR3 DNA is TGTGCCAGCAGTGCCGGCCGAACCAAAAACATTCAGTACTTC. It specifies CASSAGRTKNIQYF.

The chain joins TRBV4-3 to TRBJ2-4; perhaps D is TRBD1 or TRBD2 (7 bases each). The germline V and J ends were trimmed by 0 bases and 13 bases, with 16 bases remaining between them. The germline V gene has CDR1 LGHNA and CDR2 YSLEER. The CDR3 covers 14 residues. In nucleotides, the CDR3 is TGCGCCAGCAGCCAAGATTCGCAGGGGGGGGAGCAGTACTTC. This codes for CASSQDSQGGEQYF.

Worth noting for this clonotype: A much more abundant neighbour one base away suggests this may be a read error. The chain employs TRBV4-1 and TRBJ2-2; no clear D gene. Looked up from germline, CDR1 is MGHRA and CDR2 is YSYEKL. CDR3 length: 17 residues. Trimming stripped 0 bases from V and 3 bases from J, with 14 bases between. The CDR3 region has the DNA TGCGCCAGCAGCCAAGATGTGGGCAGATCGGACACCGGGGAGCTGTTTTTT. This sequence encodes CASSQDVGRSDTGELFF.

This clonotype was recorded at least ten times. CDR3 protein: CASSVGGGLSRNNEQFF. The CDR3 nucleotides read TGTGCCAGCAGCGTAGGAGGGGGGCTCTCTCGGAATAATGAGCAGTTCTTC. The chain uses TRBV9 and TRBJ2-1; D may be TRBD1 or TRBD2 (6 bases each). The CDR3 length is 17 residues. Per germline, CDR1 SGDLS and CDR2 YYNGEE. Trimming cost V 0 bases and J 7 bases, with 20 bases left between them.

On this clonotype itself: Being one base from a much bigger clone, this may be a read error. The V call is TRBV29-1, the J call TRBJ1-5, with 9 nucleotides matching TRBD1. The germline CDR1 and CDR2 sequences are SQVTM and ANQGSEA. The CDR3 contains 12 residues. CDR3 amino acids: CGVRDRDQPQHF. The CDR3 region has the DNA TGCGGCGTTCGGGACAGGGACCAGCCCCAGCATTTT.

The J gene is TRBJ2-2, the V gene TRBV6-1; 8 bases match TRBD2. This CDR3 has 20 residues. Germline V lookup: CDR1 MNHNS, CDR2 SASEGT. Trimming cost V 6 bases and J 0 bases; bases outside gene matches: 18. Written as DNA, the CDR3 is TGTGCCAGCAGCAAAGTAGCCCAGCTTCGGGGGGGAGCGAACACCGGGGAGCTGTTTTTT. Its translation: CASSKVAQLRGGANTGELFF.

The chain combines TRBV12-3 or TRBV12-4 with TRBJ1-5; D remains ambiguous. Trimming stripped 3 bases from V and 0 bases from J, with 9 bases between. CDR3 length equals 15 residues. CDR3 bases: TGTGCCAGCAGTTTGGGCAGCTTTAGCAATCAGCCCCAGCATTTT. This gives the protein CASSLGSFSNQPQHF.

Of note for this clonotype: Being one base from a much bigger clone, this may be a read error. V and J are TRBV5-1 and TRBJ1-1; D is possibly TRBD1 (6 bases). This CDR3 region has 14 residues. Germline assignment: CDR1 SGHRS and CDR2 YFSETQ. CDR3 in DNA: TGCGCCAGCAGCTGGATGACAGGTCAAGGGGAAGATTTCTTT. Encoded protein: CASSWMTGQGEDFF.

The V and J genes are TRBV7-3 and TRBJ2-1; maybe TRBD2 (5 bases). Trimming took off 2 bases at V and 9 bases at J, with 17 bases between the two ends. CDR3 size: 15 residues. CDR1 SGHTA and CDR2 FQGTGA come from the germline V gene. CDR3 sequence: CASSLQPVTGSEQFF. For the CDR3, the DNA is TGTGCCAGCAGCTTACAACCCGTCACTGGGAGTGAGCAGTTCTTC.

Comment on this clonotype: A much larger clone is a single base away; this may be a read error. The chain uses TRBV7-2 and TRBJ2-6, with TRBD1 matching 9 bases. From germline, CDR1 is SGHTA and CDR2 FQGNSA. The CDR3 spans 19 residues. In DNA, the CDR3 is TGTGCCAGCAACTTAGTTTTGACAGGGGGACTCTCTGGGGCCAACGTCCTGACTTTC. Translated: CASNLVLTGGLSGANVLTF.

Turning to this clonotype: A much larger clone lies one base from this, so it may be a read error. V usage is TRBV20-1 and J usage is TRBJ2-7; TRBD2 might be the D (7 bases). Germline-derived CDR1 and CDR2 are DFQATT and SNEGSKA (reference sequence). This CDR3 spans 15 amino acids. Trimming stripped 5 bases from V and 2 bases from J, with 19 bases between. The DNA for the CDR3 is TGCAGTGCTGGCGTCCAAGGGGGAGGGCCCTACGAGCAGTACTTC. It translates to CSAGVQGGGPYEQYF.

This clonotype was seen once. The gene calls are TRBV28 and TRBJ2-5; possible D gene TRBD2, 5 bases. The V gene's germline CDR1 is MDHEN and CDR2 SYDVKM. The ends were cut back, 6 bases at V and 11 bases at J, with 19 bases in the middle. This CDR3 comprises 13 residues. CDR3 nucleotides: TGTGCCAGCAGCATCGGAGGCTACAATGAGCAGTACTTC. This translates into CASSIGGYNEQYF.